The present T cell receptor (beta chain) was sequenced within a study of cytomegalovirus exposure and HLA in healthy donors. While the first cohort had 600 to 750 subjects, the donors belonged to the separate validation cohort of over a hundred subjects. V shed 4 bases, J shed 8 bases, and the junction held 8 bases outside the gene matches. The CDR3 loop spans 14 amino acids. The germline CDR1 and CDR2 sequences are LNHDA and SQIVND (reference sequence). This clone came up a few times. Its antigen remains unknown. General study points: The study flagged about 150 TCR beta chains as cytomegalovirus-associated. In vitro data verified three CMV-associated chains as specific for CMV antigens. Within the 130 or so validation repertoires, first-cohort TCR clusters tended to co-occur, according to a later analysis.

Sequenced by immunoSEQ multiplex PCR; TCRdb stores in-frame clones only, minus some. Among 150,000 to 200,000 clones listed, approximately 87% were seen once. The sequencing input was PBMCs. The source is a woman aged 25 to 39 in good health and CMV-seronegative. The chain couples TRBV19 to TRBJ1-2; 9 bases align to TRBD1. CDR3 nucleotides: TGTGCCAGTAGTAGCACAGGGGGCCAAAGGGGCTACACCTTC. Translation gives CASSSTGGQRGYTF.